These 7 T cell receptor beta chains were sequenced from one sample in a study of OX40 agonist ivuxolimab in advanced cancers. Profiled with immunoSEQ multiplex PCR; TCRdb holds only in-frame clones, not every one. Among 65,000 to 75,000 clones, roughly 90% were seen once, and the ten largest hold about 0.9%. The sample here was CD4+ or CD8+ T cells sorted from blood, taken in a trial of the OX40 agonist ivuxolimab. All receptors come from an adult with an advanced solid tumor such as melanoma, head and neck, liver or kidney cancer.

The J gene is TRBJ2-5, the V gene TRBV9; D unclear. With 0 bases removed from V and 0 bases from J, the gap between germline ends came to 9 bases. Germline values: CDR1 SGDLS, CDR2 YYNGEE. The CDR3 contains 15 residues. CDR3 nucleotide sequence: TGTGCCAGCAGCGTAGGGACGCTCGACCAAGAGACCCAGTACTTC. Its protein is CASSVGTLDQETQYF.

This sequence joins TRBV29-1 and TRBJ2-3; D is uncertain. The V and J ends lost 4 bases and 2 bases respectively, with 4 bases between them. Germline CDR1 reads SQVTM; CDR2 reads ANQGSEA. The CDR3 consists of 11 residues. Written as DNA, the CDR3 is TGCAGCGTTGGGGTCACAGATACGCAGTATTTT. It encodes CSVGVTDTQYF.

V usage is TRBV6-6 and J usage is TRBJ2-7, with D possibly matching TRBD2 (6 bases). Germline V gene data show CDR1 as MNHNY and CDR2 as SVGAGI (reference sequence). Trimming took 8 bases from V and 4 from J, leaving 12 bases between them. CDR3 length equals 12 residues. This chain's CDR3 is CASGRRDYEQYF. CDR3 sequence (DNA): TGTGCCAGCGGGCGGAGGGATTACGAGCAGTACTTC.

The V gene is TRBV19, the J gene TRBJ2-6; 10 bases fit TRBD1. The CDR3 sequence is 19 residues long. Germline CDR1 reads LNHDA; CDR2 reads SQIVND (reference sequence). J was trimmed by 0 bases and V by 3 bases; bases with no gene match: 8. CDR3 DNA: TGTGCCAGTAGTATTTCGGTCGGACAGGGGGGCTCTGGGGCCAACGTCCTGACTTTC. Translation: CASSISVGQGGSGANVLTF.

The chain combines TRBV29-1 with TRBJ2-7; 7 bases map to TRBD2. Trimming removed 0 bases from V and 7 bases from J; junction bases left unmatched: 18. Germline CDR1 is SQVTM and CDR2 is ANQGSEA. CDR3 size: 17 residues. The CDR3 DNA sequence: TGCAGCGTTGAAGATCCACAGCTAGCGGTCCTCCCGGGAGAGCAGTACTTC. Translating gives CSVEDPQLAVLPGEQYF.

The genes are TRBV28 and TRBJ2-4, with D hard to call. The CDR3 loop spans 17 amino acids. V shed 7 bases and J shed 3 bases, with 22 bases lying between them. The germline gives CDR1 MDHEN, CDR2 SYDVKM. The CDR3 nucleotides are TGTGCCAGCACGTTGTCTAGGGAAAAAATATTCAAAAACATTCAGTACTTC. It encodes CASTLSREKIFKNIQYF.

The chain combines TRBV5-1 with TRBJ2-5; D tentatively fits TRBD1 or TRBD2 (6 bases each). V was pared by 0 bases and J by 1 base, with 7 bases between. The germline V gene encodes CDR1 SGHRS and CDR2 YFSETQ. The CDR3 extends over 14 amino acids. CDR3 region: CASSLEGGQETQYF. The DNA of the CDR3 is TGCGCCAGCAGCTTGGAGGGGGGCCAAGAGACCCAGTACTTC.